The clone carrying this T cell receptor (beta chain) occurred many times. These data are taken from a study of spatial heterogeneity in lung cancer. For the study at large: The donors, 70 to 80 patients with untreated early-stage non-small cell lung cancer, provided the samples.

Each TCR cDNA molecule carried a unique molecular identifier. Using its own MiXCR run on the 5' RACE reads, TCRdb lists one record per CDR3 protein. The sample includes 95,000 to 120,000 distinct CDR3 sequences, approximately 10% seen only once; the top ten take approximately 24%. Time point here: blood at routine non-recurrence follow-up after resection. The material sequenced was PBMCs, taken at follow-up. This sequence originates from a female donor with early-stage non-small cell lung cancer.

The CDR3 sequence: CASLAGVARETQYF. Written as DNA, the CDR3 is TGCGCCAGCCTAGCGGGAGTGGCACGAGAGACCCAGTACTTC. J is TRBJ2-5 and V is TRBV10-2, with 10 bases that match TRBD2. J lost 4 bases, V lost 8 bases, and 7 bases had no gene match. Germline assignment: CDR1 WSHSY and CDR2 SAAADI. The CDR3 consists of 14 residues.